The 9 T cell receptor beta chains given below trace back to one sample, sequenced in a study of T cells in Graves' hyperthyroidism and ophthalmopathy. Amplified regions were TCR beta CDR3 sequences from RNA transcripts. The HTBI primer set drove a first-round RT-PCR of the TCR CDR3. TCRdb redid the calling of the multiplex PCR reads with MiXCR, one entry per CDR3 protein. The sample includes fewer than 700,000 distinct CDR3 sequences, under 20% of them seen just once. The material sequenced was blood. All receptors come from a woman in her twenties or thirties with Graves' hyperthyroidism.

This clonotype was seen many times. V is TRBV18 and J is TRBJ2-7; D unresolved. This CDR3 is 14 amino acids long. Deletions cut 1 base from V and 1 base from J, with 8 bases between. The germline V gene has CDR1 KGHSH and CDR2 LQKENI. The CDR3 region is CASSPLSRSYEQYF. CDR3 sequence (DNA): TGTGCCAGCTCACCACTTAGTCGTTCCTACGAGCAGTACTTC.

The J gene is TRBJ2-4, the V gene TRBV10-3, with 7 bases lining up with TRBD1. In germline, CDR1 is ENHRY, CDR2 SYGVKD. This CDR3 spans 15 amino acids. V lost 4 bases and J lost 2; bases outside the gene matches: 5. CDR3 in amino acids: CAISGEGGTKNIQYF. The CDR3 DNA is TGTGCCATCAGTGGTGAAGGGGGCACCAAAAACATTCAGTACTTC.

The V gene is TRBV7-9, the J gene TRBJ2-7; the match to TRBD2 covers 8 bases. The CDR3 loop spans 16 amino acids. Germline V gene sequence: CDR1 SEHNR, CDR2 FQNEAQ (reference sequence). V shed 5 bases, J shed 4 bases, and the junction held 13 bases outside the gene matches. The CDR3 loop reads CASSPSPSGSFYEQYF. In DNA form, the CDR3 reads TGTGCCAGCAGCCCGTCTCCGAGCGGGAGTTTTTACGAGCAGTACTTC.

This clonotype was found a few times. The chain joins TRBV29-1 to TRBJ2-3; the D is unclear. Germline lookup yields CDR1 SQVTM and CDR2 ANQGSEA. The CDR3 runs 13 residues. V lost 0 bases and J lost 2, with 6 bases in between. Here the CDR3 DNA reads TGCAGCGTTGAAGAGGCAGCCACAGATACGCAGTATTTT. Its translation is CSVEEAATDTQYF.

This clonotype was recorded at least ten times. The chain combines TRBV2 with TRBJ1-4, with 10 bases matching TRBD1. The CDR3 extends over 20 amino acids. V gave up 6 bases and J gave up 7 bases; unmatched junction bases: 23. Per the germline V gene, CDR1 is SNHLY and CDR2 is FYNNEI. CDR3 in amino acids: CASSRILSGTGAKRREKLFF. For the CDR3, the DNA is TGTGCCAGCAGCCGTATATTGTCCGGGACAGGGGCGAAGAGGCGTGAAAAACTGTTTTTT.

This clonotype was seen a few times. The chain joins TRBV15 to TRBJ1-4; 7 positions agree with TRBD1. Unmatched junction bases numbered 12, after V lost 9 bases and J lost 8 bases. The germline CDR1 and CDR2 sequences are LNHNV and YYDKDF (reference sequence). The CDR3 length is 14 residues. In nucleotides, the CDR3 is TGTGCCACACGGGACAGTAGGCTAGAAGAAAAACTGTTTTTT. Translation gives CATRDSRLEEKLFF.

This clonotype was seen a few times. V gene TRBV19 combines with J gene TRBJ2-3, with D hard to call. The CDR3 runs 15 residues. The germline V gene has CDR1 LNHDA and CDR2 SQIVND (reference sequence). Trimming shortened V by 6 bases and J by 0 bases, and 13 bases separated the two germline ends. The CDR3 DNA sequence: TGTGCCAGTAGACCCAACAGCCCTAGCACAGATACGCAGTATTTT. Its translation is CASRPNSPSTDTQYF. Together with reference TRBV19 and TRBJ2-3, the CDR3 gives the full variable domain: DGGITQSPKYLFRKEGQNVTLSCEQNLNHDAMYWYRQDPGQGLRLIYYSQIVNDFQKGDIAEGYSVSREKKESFPLTVTSAQKNPTAFYLCASRPNSPSTDTQYFGPGTRLTVL.

The chain has TRBV7-9 and TRBJ2-7; 14 nucleotides align to TRBD2. The trim removed 1 base at V and 0 bases at J, leaving 5 bases unmatched. The CDR3 is made up of 18 amino acids. CDR1 SEHNR and CDR2 FQNEAQ come from the germline V gene (reference sequence). The CDR3 region has the DNA TGTGCCAGCAGCTTAGGACTAGCGGGAGGGGGGGCCTCCTACGAGCAGTACTTC. Protein sequence: CASSLGLAGGGASYEQYF.

V usage is TRBV7-8 and J usage is TRBJ1-2, with 10 bases lining up with TRBD1. The V gene's germline CDR1 is SGHVS and CDR2 FQNEAQ. This CDR3 comprises 15 residues. V shed 5 bases and J 4 bases; nucleotides not matched to a gene: 7. CDR3 residues: CASSQDRGISYGYTF. DNA for the CDR3: TGTGCCAGCAGCCAGGACAGGGGGATAAGCTATGGCTACACCTTC.